This section outlines one T cell receptor (beta chain) sequence together with its context. This clone occurred a few times. There is no known antigen for this receptor. Within one base of it there is no much larger clone, and no base qualities were kept. According to the study, the label for this sample's time point signals: baseline before first vaccination. Vaccinee samples were obtained from the UK trials COV001 and COV002, which included a single-blind randomized controlled phase 2/3 trial of AZD1222 (ChAdOx1 nCoV-19) in healthy adults. For TCRbeta chain sequencing, PBMC samples were collected from trial participants at day 0 and at day 28 after the second dose. The data were taken from a study of T cell responses to AZD1222 COVID-19 vaccine (dated by TCRdb to the early 2020s). Concerning the study at large: AZD1222 recipients given second doses at about 4 weeks or at about 12 weeks were pooled, since spike-specific TCR depth and breadth were not found to differ between the two schedules. TCR sequencing was performed for 230 to 250 trial participants, of whom approximately 200 were given two doses of AZD1222 and 26 were given two doses of MenACWY control vaccine. Trial participants were enrolled into age subgroups of 18-55, 56-69 and 70-plus years, which contained about 150, 27 and 61 TCR-sequenced participants, respectively. General findings and caveats noted by the study authors: A significant rise in spike-specific TCR breadth and depth was observed after two AZD1222 doses relative to day 0 and relative to MenACWY recipients. Epitopes outside the regions mutated in the B.1.351 and B.1.1.7 variants were reportedly recognized by nearly half of the unique spike-specific TCRs. The 56-69-year group was small, and its depth increase did not reach significance, likely because of low power. Vaccine-associated CD4 TCRs spanned the whole spike protein, with dominant responses in regions 160-218 and 743-854. Conclusions about previously exposed vaccinees were limited because only six AZD1222 recipients were SARS-CoV-2 seropositive at baseline. Because no samples from the day 14 peak response were available, repertoires could be characterized only after the peak T cell response. Most participants were white British and females outnumbered males, and the authors suggested that clonal diversity may have been underestimated.

The CDR3 regions of human TCRbeta chains were subjected to immunosequencing. Per the source publication's procedure: Repertoire TCRs were matched against a reference library of SARS-CoV-2-specific TCRs generated with the MIRA antigen-specificity platform. Breadth was defined as the fraction of unique TCRs that were SARS-CoV-2-associated, and depth was defined as the fraction of total T cells that were SARS-CoV-2-associated. Using the MIRA data, every spike-specific TCR was mapped to the spike region that the TCR reacted to and assigned to either a CD4 or a CD8 class. Log10-transformed breadth and depth values were compared by one-way ANOVA with Sidak's multiple comparisons tests. As stored in TCRdb, this immuneACCESS dataset retains in-frame rearrangements with V and J assigned. A fraction of the clones does not appear; measured against another copy, unresolved V genes explain less than half of the discrepancy, and the remainder lacks a known reason. D and trimming come from the DNA, and the V and J calls and clone size come from that table. The sample profile shows roughly 160,000 clones; approximately 91% of them were found once. Of the sample, roughly 5% falls within the top ten clones.

Looking up the germline V gene yields CDR1 SGHTA and CDR2 FQGTGA. V is pruned by 5 bases and J by 4 bases, leaving 5 bases of the junction without a gene match. The CDR3, from cysteine to phenylalanine, totals 14 residues. Just the 42-base CDR3 DNA is kept, in frame starting at base 1. This chain joins TRBV7-3 to TRBJ1-1, and TRBD1 aligns with 9 junction nucleotides. Sequenced material: peripheral blood, taken on day 0 of AZD1222 vaccination. This clonotype was obtained from an adult in good health. The CDR3 reads CASSAGQGSTEAFF. The base sequence is TGTGCCAGCAGCGCGGGACAGGGATCCACTGAAGCTTTCTTT.